The clone carrying this T cell receptor (beta chain) appeared a few times. Antigen unknown. TCR alpha and TCR beta cDNA libraries carrying sample barcodes and UMIs came from 5'RACE with constant-segment primers. TCRdb reanalysed the 5' RACE reads using MiXCR and keeps one entry per CDR3 protein. The table records 15,000 or so distinct CDR3 sequences, around a fifth of them present only once. The sample belongs to a study of T-cell memory formation after mild COVID-19. Across the study: The study found TCR clusters largely donor specific.

Study-wide points: There was a balanced CD4/CD8 profile in clones contracting day 15 to 85, and later expanders leaned CD4+. Some responding clones appeared in pre-infection memory, suggesting cross-reactive memory joined.

Germline CDR1 reads SGHVS; CDR2 reads FQNEAQ. Germline trimming cut 5 bases from V and 7 bases from J; bases unmatched to any gene: 13. This CDR3 is 17 amino acids long. This sequence originates from a man aged 18 to 30 who had mild COVID-19 (a few samples of this study predate the infection). Cell type and time point are not known. The genes are TRBV7-8 and TRBJ2-7; 14 positions agree with TRBD2. The sample was PBMCs or a T cell subset sorted from them (not recorded which). The DNA for the CDR3 is TGTGCCAGCAGCGAAGGGAGGGGACTAGCGGGGGCCTGGGAGCAGTACGTC. It codes for CASSEGRGLAGAWEQYV.